This paragraph reports one T cell receptor (beta chain). Method: immunoSEQ multiplex PCR; TCRdb's copy keeps in-frame clones and lacks some. In the table there are under 300,000 clones, 65% to 90% of which are singletons. The CDR3 consists of 16 residues. Looked up from germline, CDR1 is SGHRS and CDR2 is YFSETQ. J was trimmed by 2 bases and V by 4 bases; bases with no gene match: 4. This sample is part of a study of blood T cell repertoires in COVID-19. At the level of the study: Samples representing acute and convalescent COVID-19 were sourced from the United States, Italy and Spain.

Sequencing used peripheral blood. The J gene is TRBJ2-2, the V gene TRBV5-1, with TRBD2 matching 11 bases. This TCR was recovered from a human donor in a cohort sampled during active COVID-19. The CDR3: CASSRGTSGNTGELFF. In DNA, the CDR3 is TGCGCCAGCAGCCGGGGGACTAGCGGTAACACCGGGGAGCTGTTTTTT.